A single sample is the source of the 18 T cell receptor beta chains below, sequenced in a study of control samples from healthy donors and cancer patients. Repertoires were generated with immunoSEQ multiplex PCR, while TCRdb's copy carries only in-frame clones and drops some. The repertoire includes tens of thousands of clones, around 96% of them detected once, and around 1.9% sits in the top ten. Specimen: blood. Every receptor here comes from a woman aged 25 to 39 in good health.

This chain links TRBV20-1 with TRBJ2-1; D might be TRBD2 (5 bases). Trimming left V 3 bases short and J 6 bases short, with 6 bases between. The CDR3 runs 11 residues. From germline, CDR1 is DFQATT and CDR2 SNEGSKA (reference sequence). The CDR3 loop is CSARRANEQFF. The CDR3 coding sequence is TGCAGTGCTAGGAGGGCCAATGAGCAGTTCTTC.

The CDR3 sequence: CASSRNVGHGIEQFF. The CDR3 nucleotides are TGTGCCAGCAGCCGCAACGTTGGACACGGAATTGAGCAGTTCTTC. The rearrangement uses TRBV5-4 and TRBJ2-1, with D possibly being TRBD1 (5 bases). Per germline, CDR1 SGHNT and CDR2 YYREEE (reference sequence). The V end was cut by 4 bases, the J end by 9 bases, with 20 bases between. The CDR3 has 15 amino acids. The full variable domain, rest sourced from reference TRBV5-4 and TRBJ2-1, is ETGVTQSPTHLIKTRGQQVTLRCSSQSGHNTVSWYQQALGQGPQFIFQYYREEENGRGNFPPRFSGLQFPNYSSELNVNALELDDSALYLCASSRNVGHGIEQFFGPGTRLTVL.

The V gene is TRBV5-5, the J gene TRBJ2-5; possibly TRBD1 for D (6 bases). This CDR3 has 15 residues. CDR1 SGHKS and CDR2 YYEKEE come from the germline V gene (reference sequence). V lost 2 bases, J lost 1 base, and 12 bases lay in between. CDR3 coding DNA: TGTGCCAGCAGCTTAGACAGGAGGACCCAAGAGACCCAGTACTTC. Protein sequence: CASSLDRRTQETQYF.

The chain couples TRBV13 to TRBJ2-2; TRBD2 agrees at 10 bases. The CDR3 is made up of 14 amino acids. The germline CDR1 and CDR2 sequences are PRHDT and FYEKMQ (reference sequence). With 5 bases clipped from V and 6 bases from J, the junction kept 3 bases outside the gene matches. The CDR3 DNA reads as TGTGCCAGCAGCCTAGCGGGAGTTGCCGGGGAGCTGTTTTTT. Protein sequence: CASSLAGVAGELFF.

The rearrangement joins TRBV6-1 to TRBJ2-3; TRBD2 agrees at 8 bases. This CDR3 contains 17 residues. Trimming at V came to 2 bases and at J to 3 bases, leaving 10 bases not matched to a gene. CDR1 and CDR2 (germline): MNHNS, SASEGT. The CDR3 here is CASSELPGGPATDTQYF. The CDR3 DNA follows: TGTGCCAGCAGTGAACTACCGGGAGGGCCCGCAACAGATACGCAGTATTTT.

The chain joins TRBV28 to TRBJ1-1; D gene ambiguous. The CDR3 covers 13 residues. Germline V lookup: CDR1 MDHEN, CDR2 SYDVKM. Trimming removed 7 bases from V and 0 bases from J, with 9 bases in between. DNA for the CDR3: TGTGCCAGCAAGGGCAGCCTGAACACTGAAGCTTTCTTT. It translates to CASKGSLNTEAFF.

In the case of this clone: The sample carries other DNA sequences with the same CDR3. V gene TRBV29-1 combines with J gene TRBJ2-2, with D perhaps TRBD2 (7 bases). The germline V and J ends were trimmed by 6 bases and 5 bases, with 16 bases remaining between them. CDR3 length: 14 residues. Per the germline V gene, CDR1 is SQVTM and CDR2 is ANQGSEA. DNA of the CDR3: TGCAGCGTGGAGGGGGGGCGCGAAACCGGGGAGCTGTTTTTT. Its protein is CSVEGGRETGELFF.

DNA of the CDR3: TGTGCCAGCAACGGTGGGAGGGTCAATGAGCAGTTCTTC. This codes for CASNGGRVNEQFF. This chain joins TRBV28 and TRBJ2-1; 7 bases fit TRBD2. After removal of 7 bases from V and 6 bases from J, the junction contained 6 bases not matched to a gene. Germline CDR1 reads MDHEN; CDR2 reads SYDVKM. This CDR3 is built from 13 residues.

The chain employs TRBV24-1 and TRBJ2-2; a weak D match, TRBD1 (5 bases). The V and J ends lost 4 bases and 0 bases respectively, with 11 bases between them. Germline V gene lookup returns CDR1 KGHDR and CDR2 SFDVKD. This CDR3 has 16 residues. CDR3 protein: CATSDPGRANTGELFF. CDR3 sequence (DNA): TGTGCCACCAGTGACCCCGGCAGGGCGAACACCGGGGAGCTGTTTTTT.

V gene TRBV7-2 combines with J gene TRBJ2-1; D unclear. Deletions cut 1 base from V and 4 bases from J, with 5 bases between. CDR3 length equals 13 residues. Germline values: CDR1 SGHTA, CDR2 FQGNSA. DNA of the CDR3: TGTGCCAGCAGCTTAGAGCGATACAATGAGCAGTTCTTC. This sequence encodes CASSLERYNEQFF.

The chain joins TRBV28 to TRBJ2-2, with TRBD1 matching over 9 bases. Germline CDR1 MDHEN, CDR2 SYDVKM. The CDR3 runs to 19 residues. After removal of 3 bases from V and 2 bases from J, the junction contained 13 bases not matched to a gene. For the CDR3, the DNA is TGTGCCAGCAGTTTCCACCCCACCGGACAGGGGCGAAACACCGGGGAGCTGTTTTTT. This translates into CASSFHPTGQGRNTGELFF.

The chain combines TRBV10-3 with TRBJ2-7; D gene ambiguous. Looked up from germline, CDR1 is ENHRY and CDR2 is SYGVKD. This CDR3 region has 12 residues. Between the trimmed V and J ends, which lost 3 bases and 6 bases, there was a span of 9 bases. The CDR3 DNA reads TGTGCCATCAGTGAAAACCACGCCGAGCAGTACTTC. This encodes CAISENHAEQYF.

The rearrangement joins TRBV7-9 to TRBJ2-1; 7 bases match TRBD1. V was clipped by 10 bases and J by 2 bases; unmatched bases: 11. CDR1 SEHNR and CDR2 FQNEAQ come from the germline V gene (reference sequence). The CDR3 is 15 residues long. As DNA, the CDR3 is TGTGCCATCTTGCGCCGGGACAGTCCCTACAATGAGCAGTTCTTC. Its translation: CAILRRDSPYNEQFF.

The CDR3 bases are TGTGCCAGCAGCTGGGGACAGTTCCTCACAGATACGCAGTATTTT. The encoded protein is CASSWGQFLTDTQYF. The V and J genes are TRBV11-2 and TRBJ2-3, with TRBD1 matching over 7 bases. The junction had 6 bases not matched to a gene; V was cut back by 4 bases and J by 2 bases. Germline V gene lookup returns CDR1 SGHAT and CDR2 FQNNGV. This CDR3 spans 15 amino acids.

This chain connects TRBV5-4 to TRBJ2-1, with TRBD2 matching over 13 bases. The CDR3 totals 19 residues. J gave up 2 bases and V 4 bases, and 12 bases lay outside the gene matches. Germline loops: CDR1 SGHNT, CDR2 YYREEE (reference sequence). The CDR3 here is CASSLTGTSGTGTYNEQFF. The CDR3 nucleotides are TGTGCCAGCAGCCTGACCGGGACTAGCGGGACCGGGACCTACAATGAGCAGTTCTTC. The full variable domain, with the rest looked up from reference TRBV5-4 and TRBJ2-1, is ETGVTQSPTHLIKTRGQQVTLRCSSQSGHNTVSWYQQALGQGPQFIFQYYREEENGRGNFPPRFSGLQFPNYSSELNVNALELDDSALYLCASSLTGTSGTGTYNEQFFGPGTRLTVL.

DNA for the CDR3: TGTGCCAGCAGGGCGGGTCACAATGAGCAGTTCTTC. Translating it yields CASRAGHNEQFF. The gene calls are TRBV6-5 and TRBJ2-1, with a weak D call TRBD2 (5 bases). The CDR3 sequence is 12 residues long. The germline gives CDR1 MNHEY, CDR2 SVGAGI. The germline V and J ends were trimmed by 6 bases and 5 bases, with 8 bases remaining between them.

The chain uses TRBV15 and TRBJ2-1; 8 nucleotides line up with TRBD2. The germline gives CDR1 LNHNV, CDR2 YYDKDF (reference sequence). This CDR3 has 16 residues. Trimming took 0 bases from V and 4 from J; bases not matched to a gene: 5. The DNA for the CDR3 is TGTGCCACCAGCAGAGATGATGCGGGGGGTTACAATGAGCAGTTCTTC. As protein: CATSRDDAGGYNEQFF. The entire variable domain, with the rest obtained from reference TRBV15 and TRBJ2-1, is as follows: DAMVIQNPRYQVTQFGKPVTLSCSQTLNHNVMYWYQQKSSQAPKLLFHYYDKDFNNEADTPDNFQSRRPNTSFCFLDIRSPGLGDTAMYLCATSRDDAGGYNEQFFGPGTRLTVL.

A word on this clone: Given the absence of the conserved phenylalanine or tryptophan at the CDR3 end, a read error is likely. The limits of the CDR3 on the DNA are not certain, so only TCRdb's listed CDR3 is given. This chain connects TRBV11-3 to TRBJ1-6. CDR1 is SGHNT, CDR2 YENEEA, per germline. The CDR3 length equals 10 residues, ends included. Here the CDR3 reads CASSLIREAR.